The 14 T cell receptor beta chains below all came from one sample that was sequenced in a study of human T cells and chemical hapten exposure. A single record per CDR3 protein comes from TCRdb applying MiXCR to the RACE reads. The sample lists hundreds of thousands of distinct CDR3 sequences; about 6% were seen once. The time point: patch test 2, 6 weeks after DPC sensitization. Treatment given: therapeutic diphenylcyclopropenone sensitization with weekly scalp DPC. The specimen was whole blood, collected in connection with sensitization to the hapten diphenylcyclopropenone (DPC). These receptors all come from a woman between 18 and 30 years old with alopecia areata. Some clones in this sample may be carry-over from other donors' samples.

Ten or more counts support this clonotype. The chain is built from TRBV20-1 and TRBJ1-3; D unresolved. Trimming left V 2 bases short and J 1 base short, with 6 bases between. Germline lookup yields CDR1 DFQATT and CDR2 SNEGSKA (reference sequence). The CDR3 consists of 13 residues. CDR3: CSARQISGNTIYF. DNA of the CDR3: TGCAGTGCTAGACAGATTTCTGGAAACACCATATATTTT.

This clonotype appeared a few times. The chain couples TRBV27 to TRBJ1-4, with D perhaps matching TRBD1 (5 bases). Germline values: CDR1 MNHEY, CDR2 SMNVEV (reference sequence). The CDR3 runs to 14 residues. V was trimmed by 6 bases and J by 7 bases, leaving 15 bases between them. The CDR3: CASSQQGVSEKLFF. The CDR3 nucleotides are TGTGCCAGCAGCCAGCAGGGAGTGAGTGAAAAACTGTTTTTT.

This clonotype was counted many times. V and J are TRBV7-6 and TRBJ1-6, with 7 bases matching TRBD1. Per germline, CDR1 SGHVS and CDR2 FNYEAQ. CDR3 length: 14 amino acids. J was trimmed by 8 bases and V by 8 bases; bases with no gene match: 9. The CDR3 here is CASGNRGFDSPLHF. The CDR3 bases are TGTGCCAGCGGAAACAGGGGCTTTGATTCACCCCTCCACTTT.

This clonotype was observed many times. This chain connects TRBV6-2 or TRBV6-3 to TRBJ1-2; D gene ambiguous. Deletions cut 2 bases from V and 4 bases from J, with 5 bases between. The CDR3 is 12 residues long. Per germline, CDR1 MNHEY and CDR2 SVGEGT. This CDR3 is CASSYPFYGYTF. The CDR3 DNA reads TGTGCCAGCAGTTACCCGTTCTATGGCTACACCTTC.

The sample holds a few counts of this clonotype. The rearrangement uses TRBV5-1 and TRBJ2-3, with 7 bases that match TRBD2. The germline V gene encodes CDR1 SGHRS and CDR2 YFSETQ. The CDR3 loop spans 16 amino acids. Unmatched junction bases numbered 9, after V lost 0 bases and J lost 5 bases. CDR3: CASSLAAWERGDTQYF. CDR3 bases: TGCGCCAGCAGCTTGGCCGCCTGGGAGCGGGGAGATACGCAGTATTTT.

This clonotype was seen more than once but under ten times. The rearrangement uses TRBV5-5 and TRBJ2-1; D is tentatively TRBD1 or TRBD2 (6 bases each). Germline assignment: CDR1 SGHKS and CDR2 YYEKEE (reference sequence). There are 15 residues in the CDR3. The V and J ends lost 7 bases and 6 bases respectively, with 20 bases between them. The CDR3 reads CASGMITGAGNEQFF. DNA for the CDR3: TGTGCCAGCGGTATGATTACGGGGGCAGGCAATGAGCAGTTCTTC.

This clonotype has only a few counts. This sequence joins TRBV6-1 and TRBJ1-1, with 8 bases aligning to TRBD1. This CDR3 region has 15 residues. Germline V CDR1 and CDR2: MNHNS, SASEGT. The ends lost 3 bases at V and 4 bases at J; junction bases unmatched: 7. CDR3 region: CASSEQGASPTEAFF. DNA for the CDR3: TGTGCCAGCAGTGAGCAGGGGGCGTCTCCCACTGAAGCTTTCTTT.

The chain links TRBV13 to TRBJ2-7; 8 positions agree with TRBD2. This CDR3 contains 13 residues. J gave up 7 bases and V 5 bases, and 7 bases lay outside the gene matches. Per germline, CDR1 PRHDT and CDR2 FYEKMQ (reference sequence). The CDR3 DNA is TGTGCCAGCAGCCCCGGGGGGGCGCTGGAGCAGTACTTC. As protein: CASSPGGALEQYF.

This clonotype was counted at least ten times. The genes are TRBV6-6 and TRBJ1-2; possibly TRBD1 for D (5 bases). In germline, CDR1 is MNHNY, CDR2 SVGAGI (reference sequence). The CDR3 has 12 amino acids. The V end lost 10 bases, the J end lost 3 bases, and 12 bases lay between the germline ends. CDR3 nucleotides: TGTGCCACCTTACAGGACTACTATGGCTACACCTTC. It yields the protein CATLQDYYGYTF.

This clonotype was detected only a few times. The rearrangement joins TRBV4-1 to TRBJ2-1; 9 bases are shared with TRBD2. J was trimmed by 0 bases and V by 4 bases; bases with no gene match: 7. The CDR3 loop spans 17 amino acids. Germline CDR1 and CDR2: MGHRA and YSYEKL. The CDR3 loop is CASSPEGSGSSYNEQFF. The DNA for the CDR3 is TGCGCCAGCAGCCCGGAGGGTAGCGGGAGCTCCTACAATGAGCAGTTCTTC.

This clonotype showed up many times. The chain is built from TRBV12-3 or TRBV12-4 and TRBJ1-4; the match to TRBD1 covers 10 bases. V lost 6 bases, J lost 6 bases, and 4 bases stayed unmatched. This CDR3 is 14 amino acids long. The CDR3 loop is CASRGDRGDEKLFF. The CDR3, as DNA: TGTGCCAGCAGGGGGGACAGGGGCGATGAAAAACTGTTTTTT.

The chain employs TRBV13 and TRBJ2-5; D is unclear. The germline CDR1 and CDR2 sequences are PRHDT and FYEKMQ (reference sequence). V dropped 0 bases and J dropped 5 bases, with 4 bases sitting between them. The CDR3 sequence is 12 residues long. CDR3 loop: CASSLGSETQYF. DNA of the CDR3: TGTGCCAGCAGCTTAGGGTCGGAGACCCAGTACTTC.

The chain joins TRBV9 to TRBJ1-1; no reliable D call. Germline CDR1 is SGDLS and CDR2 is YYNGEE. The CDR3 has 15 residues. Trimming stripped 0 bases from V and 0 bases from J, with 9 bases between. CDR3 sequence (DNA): TGTGCCAGCAGCGTAGACGGCAGATTGAACACTGAAGCTTTCTTT. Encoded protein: CASSVDGRLNTEAFF.

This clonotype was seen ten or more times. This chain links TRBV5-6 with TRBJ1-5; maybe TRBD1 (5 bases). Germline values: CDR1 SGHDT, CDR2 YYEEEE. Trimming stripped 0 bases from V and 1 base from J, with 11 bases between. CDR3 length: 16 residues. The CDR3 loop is CASSLGPGISNQPQHF. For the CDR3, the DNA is TGTGCCAGCAGCTTGGGGCCAGGGATAAGCAATCAGCCCCAGCATTTT. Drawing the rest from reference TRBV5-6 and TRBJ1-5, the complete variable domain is DAGVTQSPTHLIKTRGQQVTLRCSPKSGHDTVSWYQQALGQGPQFIFQYYEEEERQRGNFPDRFSGHQFPNYSSELNVNALLLGDSALYLCASSLGPGISNQPQHFGDGTRLSIL.